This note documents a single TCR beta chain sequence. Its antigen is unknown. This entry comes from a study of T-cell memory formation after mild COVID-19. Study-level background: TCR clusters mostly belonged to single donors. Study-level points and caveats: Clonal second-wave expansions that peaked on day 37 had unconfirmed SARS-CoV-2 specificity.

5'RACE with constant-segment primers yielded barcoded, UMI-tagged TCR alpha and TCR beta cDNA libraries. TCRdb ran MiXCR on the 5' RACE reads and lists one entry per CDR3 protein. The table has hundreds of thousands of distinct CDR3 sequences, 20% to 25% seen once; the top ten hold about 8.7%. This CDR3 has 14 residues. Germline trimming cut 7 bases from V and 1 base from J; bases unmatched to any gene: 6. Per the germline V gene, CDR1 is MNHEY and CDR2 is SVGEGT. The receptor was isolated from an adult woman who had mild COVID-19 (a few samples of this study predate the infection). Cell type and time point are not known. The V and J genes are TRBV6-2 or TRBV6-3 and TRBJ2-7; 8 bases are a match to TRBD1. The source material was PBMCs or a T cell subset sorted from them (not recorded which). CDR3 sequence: CASTFDRGSYEQYF. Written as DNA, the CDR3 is TGTGCCAGCACTTTCGACAGGGGATCCTACGAGCAGTACTTC.